A selection of T cell receptor beta chains follows, all from one sample in a study of Ad26.COV2.S vaccination and SARS-CoV-2 variants. Sequenced by immunoSEQ multiplex PCR; TCRdb stores in-frame clones only, minus some. The table records some 370,000 clones, roughly 85% of them present only once. The sample was peripheral blood, taken in a trial of Ad26.COV2.S vaccine versus placebo. Receptor source: a person aged 18 to 59 who received the Ad26.COV2.S COVID-19 vaccine or a placebo. CDR3s include the opening cysteine and the closing phenylalanine or tryptophan. Clone size appears in some rows only: once, few, many, or a class for an expanded clone.

size: once; V: TRBV7-9; J: TRBJ2-5; CDR3: CASSLDRAETQYF
size: NA; V: TRBV4-1; J: TRBJ1-1; CDR3: CASSKGQGATWTEAFF
size: NA; V: TRBV9; J: TRBJ1-2; CDR3: CASSPTENYGYTF
size: few; V: TRBV5-4; J: TRBJ2-7; CDR3: CASSPGGRDEQYF
size: NA; V: TRBV4-2; J: TRBJ2-4; CDR3: CASSLPGTSRGKNIQYF
size: few; V: TRBV7-2; J: TRBJ2-7; CDR3: CASSFGGRSYEQYF
size: once; V: TRBV11-2; J: TRBJ1-2; CDR3: CASSLEGVYGYTF
size: NA; V: TRBV27; J: TRBJ2-7; CDR3: CASSPTGLYEQYF
size: NA; V: TRBV7-2; J: TRBJ2-1; CDR3: CASSLTESYNEQFF
size: NA; V: TRBV6-1; J: TRBJ1-2; CDR3: CASSELQGYGYTF
size: NA; V: TRBV5-1; J: TRBJ2-4; CDR3: CASSFGNAKNIQYF
size: NA; V: TRBV28; J: TRBJ2-1; CDR3: CASSYLTGSYNEQFF
size: NA; V: TRBV30; J: TRBJ1-3; CDR3: CAWSGRKGTGNSGNTIYF
size: NA; V: TRBV19; J: TRBJ2-2; CDR3: CASSAGTSGRVELFF
size: NA; V: TRBV21-1; J: TRBJ2-5; CDR3: CARQGIWETQYF
size: NA; V: TRBV7-2; J: TRBJ2-3; CDR3: CASSVLAGGSTQYF
size: NA; V: TRBV7-2; J: TRBJ1-4; CDR3: CASSLHKSTNEKLFF
size: NA; V: TRBV9; J: TRBJ2-1; CDR3: CASSVEQDSYNEQFF
size: NA; V: TRBV4-2; J: TRBJ1-1; CDR3: CASSQATLMNTEAFF
size: NA; V: TRBV19; J: TRBJ2-2; CDR3: CASSIIADTGELFF
size: NA; V: TRBV4-3; J: TRBJ2-3; CDR3: CASSQVSPADTQYF
size: NA; V: TRBV6-2/TRBV6-3; J: TRBJ2-7; CDR3: CASSSLKRRTSGREQYF
size: NA; V: TRBV19; J: TRBJ1-2; CDR3: CASSIDRGQANTF
size: NA; V: TRBV5-4; J: TRBJ2-2; CDR3: CASSFQTGELFF
size: NA; V: TRBV12-3/TRBV12-4; J: TRBJ1-1; CDR3: CASSLAPGTRAFF
size: NA; V: TRBV7-9; J: TRBJ2-7; CDR3: CASSPGGSGGF
size: NA; V: TRBV7-2; J: TRBJ2-5; CDR3: CASSRLAGGSGETQYF
size: NA; V: TRBV18; J: TRBJ2-5; CDR3: CASSPSRVEETQYF
size: NA; V: TRBV4-1; J: TRBJ2-5; CDR3: CASSRTGTGGVLETQYF
size: NA; V: TRBV13; J: TRBJ1-1; CDR3: CASSGRQGNTEAFF
size: NA; V: TRBV19; J: TRBJ1-5; CDR3: CASSIDQGGNQPQHF
size: NA; V: TRBV6-2/TRBV6-3; J: TRBJ2-7; CDR3: CASTPRTQAEQYF
size: NA; V: TRBV2; J: TRBJ1-2; CDR3: CASKIQDGYGYTF
size: NA; V: TRBV27; J: TRBJ1-5; CDR3: CASRIIGGNQPQHF
size: NA; V: TRBV18; J: TRBJ2-7; CDR3: CASSPGQARSYEQYF
size: once; V: TRBV4-1; J: TRBJ1-4; CDR3: CASSLPGEKLFF
size: NA; V: TRBV19; J: TRBJ2-7; CDR3: CASSHTSGGYEQYF
size: NA; V: TRBV4-2; J: TRBJ2-2; CDR3: CASSPGTSGGGELFF
size: NA; V: TRBV15; J: TRBJ1-2; CDR3: CAGPVRELRYTF
size: NA; V: TRBV6-6; J: TRBJ1-3; CDR3: CASLRGDTIYF
size: NA; V: TRBV19; J: TRBJ1-2; CDR3: CASMFRQGGGYTF
size: NA; V: TRBV18; J: TRBJ2-1; CDR3: CASSPKSGRTGNEQFF
size: NA; V: TRBV7-9; J: TRBJ1-1; CDR3: CASSQVGVDEAFF
size: NA; V: TRBV30; J: TRBJ2-2; CDR3: CATDMTNTGELFF
size: NA; V: TRBV2; J: TRBJ2-4; CDR3: CASSESSRGSIQYF
size: once; V: TRBV10-2; J: TRBJ2-7; CDR3: CASSSGESYEQYF
size: many; V: TRBV19; J: TRBJ1-2; CDR3: CASKGPVGPSPNGYTF